This T cell receptor (beta chain) was sequenced in a study of blood T cell repertoires in COVID-19. Overall study context: Samples of COVID-19 (acute and convalescent) were obtained from the United States, Italy and Spain. T cells, B-cell-depleted T cells, or PBMCs supplied cDNA or gDNA.

In the authors' methods: Reference gene primer amplification in the assay estimated nucleated cell counts. The table came from immunoSEQ multiplex PCR; TCRdb's copy has only in-frame clones and leaves some out. That table supplies the V and J calls and clone size; D and trimming were determined from the DNA. The table includes around 300,000 clones, under 90% detected once. The CDR3 extends over 13 amino acids. The V end lost 6 bases, the J end lost 1 base, and 9 bases lay between the germline ends. Germline CDR1 is LNHDA and CDR2 is SQIVND (reference sequence). Cohorts were determined from participant-reported clinical history.

The rearrangement uses TRBV19 and TRBJ1-1; D is possibly TRBD1 (6 bases). The receptor's source is a woman aged 40 to 50 who had recovered from COVID-19. The source material was PBMCs or T cells enriched from blood (not recorded which). The CDR3 here is CASRVDRNTEAFF. CDR3 sequence (DNA): TGTGCCAGTAGGGTGGACAGGAACACTGAAGCTTTCTTT.